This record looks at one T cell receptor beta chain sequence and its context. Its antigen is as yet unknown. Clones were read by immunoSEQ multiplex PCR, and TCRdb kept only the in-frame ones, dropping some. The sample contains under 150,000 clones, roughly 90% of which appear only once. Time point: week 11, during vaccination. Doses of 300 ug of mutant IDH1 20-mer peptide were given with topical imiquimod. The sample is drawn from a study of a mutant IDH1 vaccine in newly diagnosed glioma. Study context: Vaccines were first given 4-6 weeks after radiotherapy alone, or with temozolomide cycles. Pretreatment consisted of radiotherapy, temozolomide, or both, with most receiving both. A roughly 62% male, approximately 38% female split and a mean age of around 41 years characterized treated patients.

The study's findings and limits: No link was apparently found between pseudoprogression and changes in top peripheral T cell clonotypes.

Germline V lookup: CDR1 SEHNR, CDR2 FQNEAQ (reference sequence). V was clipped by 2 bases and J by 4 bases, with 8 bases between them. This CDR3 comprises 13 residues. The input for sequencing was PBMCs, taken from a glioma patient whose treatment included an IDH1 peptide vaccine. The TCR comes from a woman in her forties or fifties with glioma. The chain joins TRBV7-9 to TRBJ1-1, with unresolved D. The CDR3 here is CASSLTGSTEAFF. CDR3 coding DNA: TGTGCCAGCAGCTTAACCGGGAGCACTGAAGCTTTCTTT.